The present entry profiles one TCR beta chain with its context. The antigen remains unidentified. This record comes from a study of cytomegalovirus exposure and HLA in healthy donors. The table came from immunoSEQ multiplex PCR; TCRdb's copy has only in-frame clones and leaves some out. The sample gives 150,000 to 200,000 clones, just under 90% of which show up once; around 10% is in the top ten. Study conclusions and caveats: The tendency of first-cohort TCR clusters to co-occur in the 120 or so validation repertoires was identified by a subsequent analysis.

This sequence originates from a woman aged 18-30 years in good health and CMV-seropositive. What was sequenced was PBMCs.

The CDR3 nucleotides are TGTGCCAGCAGCAGCATTCTAGCGGGAATATTCTACAATGAGCAGTTCTTC. Protein sequence: CASSSILAGIFYNEQFF. This chain joins TRBV21-1 and TRBJ2-1; the table calls TRBD2, which could not be checked here. TRBV21-1 counts as a pseudogene. CDR3 length: 17 amino acids.